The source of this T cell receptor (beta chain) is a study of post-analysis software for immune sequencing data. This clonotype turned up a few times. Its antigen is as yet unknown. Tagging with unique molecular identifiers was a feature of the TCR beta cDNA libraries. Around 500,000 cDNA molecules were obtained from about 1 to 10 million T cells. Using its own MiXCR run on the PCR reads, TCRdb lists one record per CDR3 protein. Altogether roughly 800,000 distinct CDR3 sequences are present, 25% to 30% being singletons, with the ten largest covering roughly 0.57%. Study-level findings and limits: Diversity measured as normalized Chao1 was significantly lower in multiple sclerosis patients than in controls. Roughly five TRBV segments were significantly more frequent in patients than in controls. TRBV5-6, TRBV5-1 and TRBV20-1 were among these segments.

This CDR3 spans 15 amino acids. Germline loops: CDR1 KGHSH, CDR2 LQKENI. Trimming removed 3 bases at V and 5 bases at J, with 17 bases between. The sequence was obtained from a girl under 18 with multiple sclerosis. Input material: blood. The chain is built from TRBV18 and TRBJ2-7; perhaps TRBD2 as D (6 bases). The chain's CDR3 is CASSPLGGEADEQYF. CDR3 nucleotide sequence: TGTGCCAGCTCACCCCTGGGGGGTGAAGCGGACGAGCAGTACTTC.